This T cell receptor (beta chain) appears in the sequencing data of a study of blood T cells in healthy people across ages. Regarding the study as a whole: Long-lived donors carried more naive CD4+ cells and greater diversity than aged donors. Because sorting was not performed, PBMCs prevented conclusive naive versus antigen-experienced comparison.

Germline-derived CDR1 and CDR2 are SNHLY and FYNNEI. V was pared by 10 bases and J by 0 bases, with 6 bases of the junction left unmatched. The CDR3 extends over 13 amino acids. Comments on this clonotype: Antigen specificity is unknown.

With a J-beta primer mix and a sample-barcoded 5' primer, a second PCR ran 7 to 11 cycles. Through a template-switch adaptor with 12 random nucleotides, each cDNA molecule received a tag. TCRdb recomputed calls from the 5' RACE reads with MiXCR, one row per CDR3 protein. The table lists fewer than 750,000 distinct CDR3 sequences, around 50% of them singletons, with around an eighth in the top ten. This TCR was recovered from an elderly woman in good health. The specimen was blood. J is TRBJ2-7 and V is TRBV2; 7 bases match TRBD1. Here the CDR3 reads CATSTGSSYEQYF. Here the CDR3 DNA reads TGTGCCACCTCGACAGGGAGCTCCTACGAGCAGTACTTC.